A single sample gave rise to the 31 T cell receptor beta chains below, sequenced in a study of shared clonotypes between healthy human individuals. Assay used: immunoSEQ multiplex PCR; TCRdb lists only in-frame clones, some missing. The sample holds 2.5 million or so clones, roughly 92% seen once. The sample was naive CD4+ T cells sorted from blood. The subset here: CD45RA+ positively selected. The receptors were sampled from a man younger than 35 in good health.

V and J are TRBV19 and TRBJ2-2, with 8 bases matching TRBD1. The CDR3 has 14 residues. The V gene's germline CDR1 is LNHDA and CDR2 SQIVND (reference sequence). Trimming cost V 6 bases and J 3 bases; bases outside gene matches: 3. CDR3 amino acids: CASSQGADTGELFF. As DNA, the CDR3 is TGTGCCAGTAGCCAGGGGGCCGACACCGGGGAGCTGTTTTTT.

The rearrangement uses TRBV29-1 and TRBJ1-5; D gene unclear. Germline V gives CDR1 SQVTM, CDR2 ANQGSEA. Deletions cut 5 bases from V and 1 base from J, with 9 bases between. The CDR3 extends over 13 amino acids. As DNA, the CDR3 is TGCAGCGTTAGGGTGGGGAGCAATCAGCCCCAGCATTTT. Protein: CSVRVGSNQPQHF.

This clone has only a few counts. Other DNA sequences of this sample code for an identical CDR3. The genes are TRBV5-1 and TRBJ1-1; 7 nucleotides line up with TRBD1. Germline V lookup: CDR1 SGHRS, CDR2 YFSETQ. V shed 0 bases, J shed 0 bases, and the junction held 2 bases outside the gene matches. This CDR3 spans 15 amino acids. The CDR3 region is CASSLGGTVNTEAFF. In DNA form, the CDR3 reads TGCGCCAGCAGCTTGGGAGGGACAGTGAACACTGAAGCTTTCTTT.

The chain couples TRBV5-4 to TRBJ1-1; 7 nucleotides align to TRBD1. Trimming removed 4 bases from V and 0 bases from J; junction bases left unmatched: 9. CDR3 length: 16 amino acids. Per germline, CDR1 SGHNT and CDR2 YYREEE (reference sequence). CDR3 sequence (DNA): TGTGCCAGCAGCCCCCCACAGACAGGGATGAACACTGAAGCTTTCTTT. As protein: CASSPPQTGMNTEAFF.

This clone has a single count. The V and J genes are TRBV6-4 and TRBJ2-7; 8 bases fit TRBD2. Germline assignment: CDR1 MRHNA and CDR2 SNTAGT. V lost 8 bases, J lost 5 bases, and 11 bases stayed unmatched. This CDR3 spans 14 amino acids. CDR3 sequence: CASAGRGAIDEQYF. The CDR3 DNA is TGTGCCAGCGCCGGGAGGGGGGCAATCGACGAGCAGTACTTC.

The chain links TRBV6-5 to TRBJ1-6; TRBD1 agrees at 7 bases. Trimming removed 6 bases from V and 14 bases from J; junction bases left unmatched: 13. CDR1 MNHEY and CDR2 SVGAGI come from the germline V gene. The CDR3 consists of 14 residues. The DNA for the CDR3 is TGTGCCAGCAGGTCAACAGGGGCCGCTGAAACCCTCCACTTT. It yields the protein CASRSTGAAETLHF.

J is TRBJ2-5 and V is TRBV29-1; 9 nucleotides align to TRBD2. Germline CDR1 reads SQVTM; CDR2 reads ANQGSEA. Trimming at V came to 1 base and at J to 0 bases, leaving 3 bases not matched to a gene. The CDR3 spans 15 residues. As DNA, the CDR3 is TGCAGCGTTGAAGTGGTAGCGGGGGACCAAGAGACCCAGTACTTC. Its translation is CSVEVVAGDQETQYF.

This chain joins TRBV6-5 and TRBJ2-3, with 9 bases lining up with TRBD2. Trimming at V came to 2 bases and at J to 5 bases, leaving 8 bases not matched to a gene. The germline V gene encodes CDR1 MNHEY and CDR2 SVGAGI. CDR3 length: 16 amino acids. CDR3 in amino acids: CASSYRLAGYQDTQYF. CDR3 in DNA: TGTGCCAGCAGTTACAGGCTAGCGGGGTACCAAGATACGCAGTATTTT.

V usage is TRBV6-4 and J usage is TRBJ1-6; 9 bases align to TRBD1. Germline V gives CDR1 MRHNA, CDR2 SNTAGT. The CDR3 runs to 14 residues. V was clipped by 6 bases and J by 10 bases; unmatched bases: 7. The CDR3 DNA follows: TGTGCCAGCAGCCTCCGTGACAGGGGGTCACCCCTCCACTTT. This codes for CASSLRDRGSPLHF.

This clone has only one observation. The CDR3 nucleotides read TGCAGCGTTGATTCATTGAGCACAGATACGCAGTATTTT. Translated, it gives CSVDSLSTDTQYF. This chain links TRBV29-1 with TRBJ2-3; the D is unclear. Trimming left V 3 bases short and J 0 bases short, with 7 bases between. The CDR3 is made up of 13 amino acids. Germline CDR1 and CDR2: SQVTM and ANQGSEA.

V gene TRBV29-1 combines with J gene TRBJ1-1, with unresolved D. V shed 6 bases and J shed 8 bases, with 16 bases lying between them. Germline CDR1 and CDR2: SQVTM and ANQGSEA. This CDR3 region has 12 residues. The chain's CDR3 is CSVLNIGGEAFF. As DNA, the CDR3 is TGCAGCGTCCTAAACATAGGAGGGGAAGCTTTCTTT.

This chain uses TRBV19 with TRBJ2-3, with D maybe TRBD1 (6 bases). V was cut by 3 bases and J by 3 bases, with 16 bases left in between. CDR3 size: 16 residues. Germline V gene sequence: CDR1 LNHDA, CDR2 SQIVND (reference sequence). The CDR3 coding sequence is TGTGCCAGTAGTATGTGGACAGTCCTAGGGACAGATACGCAGTATTTT. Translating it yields CASSMWTVLGTDTQYF. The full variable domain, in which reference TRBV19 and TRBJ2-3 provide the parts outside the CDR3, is DGGITQSPKYLFRKEGQNVTLSCEQNLNHDAMYWYRQDPGQGLRLIYYSQIVNDFQKGDIAEGYSVSREKKESFPLTVTSAQKNPTAFYLCASSMWTVLGTDTQYFGPGTRLTVL.

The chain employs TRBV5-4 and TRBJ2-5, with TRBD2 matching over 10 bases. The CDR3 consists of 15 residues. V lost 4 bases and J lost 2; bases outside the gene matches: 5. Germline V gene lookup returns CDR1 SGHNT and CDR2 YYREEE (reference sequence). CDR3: CASSDQAGGQETQYF. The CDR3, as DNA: TGTGCCAGCAGCGATCAAGCGGGAGGGCAAGAGACCCAGTACTTC. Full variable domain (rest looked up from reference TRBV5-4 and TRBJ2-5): ETGVTQSPTHLIKTRGQQVTLRCSSQSGHNTVSWYQQALGQGPQFIFQYYREEENGRGNFPPRFSGLQFPNYSSELNVNALELDDSALYLCASSDQAGGQETQYFGPGTRLLVL.

CDR3 coding DNA: TGTGCCAGCAGCGCTAGACTAGCGGGAGAGGCCGGGGAGCTGTTTTTT. Translating gives CASSARLAGEAGELFF. V is TRBV7-2 and J is TRBJ2-2, with 12 bases identical to TRBD2. With 5 bases clipped from V and 6 bases from J, the junction kept 7 bases outside the gene matches. CDR1 SGHTA and CDR2 FQGNSA come from the germline V gene. This CDR3 region has 16 residues.

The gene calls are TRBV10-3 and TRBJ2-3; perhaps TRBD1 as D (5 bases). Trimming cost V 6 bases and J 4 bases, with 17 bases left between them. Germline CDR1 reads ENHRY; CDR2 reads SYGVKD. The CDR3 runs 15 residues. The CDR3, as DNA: TGTGCCATCAGCAAAGGGCCTGAGACAGCAGATACGCAGTATTTT. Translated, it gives CAISKGPETADTQYF.

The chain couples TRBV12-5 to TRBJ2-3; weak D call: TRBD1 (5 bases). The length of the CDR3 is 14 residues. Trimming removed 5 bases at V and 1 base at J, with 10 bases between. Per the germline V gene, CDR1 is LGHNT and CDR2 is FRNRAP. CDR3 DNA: TGTGCTAGTGGTGGGGCTAGTGGCACAGATACGCAGTATTTT. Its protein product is CASGGASGTDTQYF.

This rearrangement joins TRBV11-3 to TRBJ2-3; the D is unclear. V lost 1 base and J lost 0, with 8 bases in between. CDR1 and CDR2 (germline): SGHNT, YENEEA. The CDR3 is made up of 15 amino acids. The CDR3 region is CASSLAGSSTDTQYF. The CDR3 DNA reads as TGTGCCAGCAGCTTAGCGGGTTCTAGCACAGATACGCAGTATTTT.

The CDR3 region is CASSPSGGAHNEQFF. The CDR3 nucleotides read TGCGCCAGCAGTCCCAGCGGGGGGGCCCACAATGAGCAGTTCTTC. The rearrangement joins TRBV10-1 to TRBJ2-1; 10 nucleotides align to TRBD2. Germline V lookup: CDR1 WNHNN, CDR2 SYGVQD (reference sequence). V dropped 5 bases and J dropped 5; count of bases not matched to a gene: 6. The CDR3 totals 15 residues.

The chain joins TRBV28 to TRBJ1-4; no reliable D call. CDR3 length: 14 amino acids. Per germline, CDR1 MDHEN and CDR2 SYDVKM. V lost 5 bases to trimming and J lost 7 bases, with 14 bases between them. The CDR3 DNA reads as TGTGCCAGCAGTCCAGTCGAACGTGGTGAAAAACTGTTTTTT. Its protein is CASSPVERGEKLFF.

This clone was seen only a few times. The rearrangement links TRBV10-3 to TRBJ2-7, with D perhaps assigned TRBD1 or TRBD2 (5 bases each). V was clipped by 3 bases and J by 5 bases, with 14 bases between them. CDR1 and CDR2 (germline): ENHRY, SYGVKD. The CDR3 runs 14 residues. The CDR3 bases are TGTGCCATCAGTGACGGGTGGGGGATCGACGAGCAGTACTTC. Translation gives CAISDGWGIDEQYF.

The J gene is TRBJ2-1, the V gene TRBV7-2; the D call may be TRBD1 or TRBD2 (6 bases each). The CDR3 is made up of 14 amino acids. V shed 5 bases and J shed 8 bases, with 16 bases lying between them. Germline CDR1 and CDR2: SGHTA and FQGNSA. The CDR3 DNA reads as TGTGCCAGCAGCCTAGGGGGGCCACGGGATGAGCAGTTCTTC. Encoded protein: CASSLGGPRDEQFF.

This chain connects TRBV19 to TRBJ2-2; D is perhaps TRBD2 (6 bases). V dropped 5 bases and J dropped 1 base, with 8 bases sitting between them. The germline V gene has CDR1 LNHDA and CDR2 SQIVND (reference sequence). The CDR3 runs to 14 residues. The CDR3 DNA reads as TGTGCCAGTAGTGCCGGGAGGAACACCGGGGAGCTGTTTTTT. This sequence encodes CASSAGRNTGELFF. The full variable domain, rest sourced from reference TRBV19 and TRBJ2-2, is DGGITQSPKYLFRKEGQNVTLSCEQNLNHDAMYWYRQDPGQGLRLIYYSQIVNDFQKGDIAEGYSVSREKKESFPLTVTSAQKNPTAFYLCASSAGRNTGELFFGEGSRLTVL.

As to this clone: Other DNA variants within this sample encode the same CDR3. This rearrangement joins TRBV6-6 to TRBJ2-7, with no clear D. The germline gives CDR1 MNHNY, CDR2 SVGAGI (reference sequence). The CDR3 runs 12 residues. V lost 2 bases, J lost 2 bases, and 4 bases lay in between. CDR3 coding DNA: TGTGCCAGCAGTTACGCTGCCTACGAGCAGTACTTC. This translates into CASSYAAYEQYF.

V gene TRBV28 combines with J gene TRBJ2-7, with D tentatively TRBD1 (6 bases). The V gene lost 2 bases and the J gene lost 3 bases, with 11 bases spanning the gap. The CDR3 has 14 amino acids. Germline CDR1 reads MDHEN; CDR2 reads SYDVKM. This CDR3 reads CASSLPQGHYEQYF. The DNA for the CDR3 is TGTGCCAGCAGTTTACCGCAGGGGCACTACGAGCAGTACTTC.

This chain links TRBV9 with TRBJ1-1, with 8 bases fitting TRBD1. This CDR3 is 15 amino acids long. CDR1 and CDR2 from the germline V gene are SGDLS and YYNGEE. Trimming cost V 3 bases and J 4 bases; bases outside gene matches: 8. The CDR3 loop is CASSAFRGRGTEAFF. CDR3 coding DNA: TGTGCCAGCAGCGCCTTCAGGGGGCGCGGCACTGAAGCTTTCTTT.

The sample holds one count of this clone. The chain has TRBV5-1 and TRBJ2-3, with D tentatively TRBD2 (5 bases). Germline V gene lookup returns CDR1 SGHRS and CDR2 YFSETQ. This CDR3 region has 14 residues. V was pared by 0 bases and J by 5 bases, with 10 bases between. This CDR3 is CASSLGSAGDTQYF. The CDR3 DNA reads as TGCGCCAGCAGCTTGGGGAGTGCGGGAGATACGCAGTATTTT.

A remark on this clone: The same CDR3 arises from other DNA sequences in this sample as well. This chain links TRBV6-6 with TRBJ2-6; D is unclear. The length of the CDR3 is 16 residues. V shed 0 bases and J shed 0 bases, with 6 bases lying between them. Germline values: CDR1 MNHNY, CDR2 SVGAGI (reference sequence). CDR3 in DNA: TGTGCCAGCAGTTACTCTGGGGTCTCTGGGGCCAACGTCCTGACTTTC. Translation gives CASSYSGVSGANVLTF.

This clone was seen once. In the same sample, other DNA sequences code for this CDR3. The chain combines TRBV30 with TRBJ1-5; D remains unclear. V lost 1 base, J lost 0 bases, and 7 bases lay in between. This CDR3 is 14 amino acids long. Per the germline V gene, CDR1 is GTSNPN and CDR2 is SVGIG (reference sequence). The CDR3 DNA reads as TGTGCCTGGAGTGGTGCAGTTAGCAATCAGCCCCAGCATTTT. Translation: CAWSGAVSNQPQHF.

The CDR3 loop reads CASSQDRAPLGSPLHF. CDR3 sequence (DNA): TGCGCCAGCAGCCAAGATCGCGCACCTTTAGGTTCACCCCTCCACTTT. J is TRBJ1-6 and V is TRBV4-1; no clear D gene. Germline lookup yields CDR1 MGHRA and CDR2 YSYEKL. The V end lost 0 bases, the J end lost 9 bases, and 15 bases lay between the germline ends. This CDR3 has 16 amino acids.

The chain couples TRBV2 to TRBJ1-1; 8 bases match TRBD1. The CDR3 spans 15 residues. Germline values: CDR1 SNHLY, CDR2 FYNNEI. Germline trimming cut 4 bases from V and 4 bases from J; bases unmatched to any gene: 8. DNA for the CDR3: TGTGCCAGCAGTGCCGTAGGACAGGGAAGCACTGAAGCTTTCTTT. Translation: CASSAVGQGSTEAFF.

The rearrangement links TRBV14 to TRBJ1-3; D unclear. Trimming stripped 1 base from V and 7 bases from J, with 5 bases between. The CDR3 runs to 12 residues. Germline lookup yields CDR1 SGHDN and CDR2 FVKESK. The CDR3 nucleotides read TGTGCCAGCAGCCAAGGCGTGAACACCATATATTTT. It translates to CASSQGVNTIYF.